This TCR beta chain was sequenced in a study of T cell responses to AZD1222 COVID-19 vaccine. In the case of this clone: Its antigen remains unidentified.

This table comes from immunoSEQ multiplex PCR, and its TCRdb copy is limited to in-frame clones, with some not included. This table has 86,000 or so clones, about 89% appearing once. Study outcomes and limitations: It was only a handful of AZD1222 recipients who were seropositive at baseline. Variant regions that are unmutated are reportedly the target of nearly half of spike-specific TCRs.

Losses at the gene ends were 0 bases for V and 11 bases for J; bases not matched to a gene: 6. The CDR3 covers 13 residues. Looked up from germline, CDR1 is LNHNV and CDR2 is YYDKDF (reference sequence). The source material was peripheral blood, sampled 28 days after the second AZD1222 dose. This TCR came from an adult who received the AZD1222 COVID-19 vaccine. The chain uses TRBV15 and TRBJ1-1; 7 positions agree with TRBD1. The CDR3 region is CATSRDQGGKAFF. Here the CDR3 DNA reads TGTGCCACCAGCAGAGATCAGGGGGGGAAGGCTTTCTTT.